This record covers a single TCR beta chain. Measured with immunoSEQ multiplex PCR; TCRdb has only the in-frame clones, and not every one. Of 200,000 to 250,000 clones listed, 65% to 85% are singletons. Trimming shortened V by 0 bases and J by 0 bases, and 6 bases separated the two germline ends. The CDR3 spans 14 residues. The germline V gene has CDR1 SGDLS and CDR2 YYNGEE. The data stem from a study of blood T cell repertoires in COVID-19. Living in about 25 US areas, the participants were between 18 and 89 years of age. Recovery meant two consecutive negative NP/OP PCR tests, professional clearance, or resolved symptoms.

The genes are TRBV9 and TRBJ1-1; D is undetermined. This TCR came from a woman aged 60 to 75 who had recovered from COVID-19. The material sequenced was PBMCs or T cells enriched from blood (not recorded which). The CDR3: CASSVDAVNTEAFF. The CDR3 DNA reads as TGTGCCAGCAGCGTAGATGCGGTGAACACTGAAGCTTTCTTT.